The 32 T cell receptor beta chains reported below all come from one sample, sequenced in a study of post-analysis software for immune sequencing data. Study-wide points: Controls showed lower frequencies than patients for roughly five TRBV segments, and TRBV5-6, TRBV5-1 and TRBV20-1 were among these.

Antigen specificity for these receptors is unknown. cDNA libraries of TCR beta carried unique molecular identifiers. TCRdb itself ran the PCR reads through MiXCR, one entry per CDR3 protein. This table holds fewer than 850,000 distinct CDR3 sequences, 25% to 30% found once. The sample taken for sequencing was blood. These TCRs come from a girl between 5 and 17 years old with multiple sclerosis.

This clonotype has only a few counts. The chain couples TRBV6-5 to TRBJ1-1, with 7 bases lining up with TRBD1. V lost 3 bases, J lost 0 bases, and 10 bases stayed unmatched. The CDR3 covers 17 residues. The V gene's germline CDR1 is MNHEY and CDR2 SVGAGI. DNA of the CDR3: TGTGCCAGCAGTTATCTCTGGGACAGAAGCATGAACACTGAAGCTTTCTTT. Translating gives CASSYLWDRSMNTEAFF.

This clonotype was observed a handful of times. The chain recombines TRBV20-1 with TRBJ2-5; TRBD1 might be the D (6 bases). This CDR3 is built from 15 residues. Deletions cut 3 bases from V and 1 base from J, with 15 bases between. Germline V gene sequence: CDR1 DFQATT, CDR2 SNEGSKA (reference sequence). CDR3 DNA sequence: TGCAGTGCTAGCCCCCCCCCACAGGGCCAAGAGACCCAGTACTTC. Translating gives CSASPPPQGQETQYF.

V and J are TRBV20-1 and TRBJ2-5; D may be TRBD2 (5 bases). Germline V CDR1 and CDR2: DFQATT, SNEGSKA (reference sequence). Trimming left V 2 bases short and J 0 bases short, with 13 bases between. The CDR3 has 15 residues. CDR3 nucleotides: TGCAGTGCTAGATCCGGGGTGGGGTACCAAGAGACCCAGTACTTC. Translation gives CSARSGVGYQETQYF.

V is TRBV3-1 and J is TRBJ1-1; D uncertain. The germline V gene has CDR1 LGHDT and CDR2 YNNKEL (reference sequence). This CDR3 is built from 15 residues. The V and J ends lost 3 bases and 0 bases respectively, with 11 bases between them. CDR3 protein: CASSHLLAMNTEAFF. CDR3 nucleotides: TGTGCCAGCAGCCATCTATTAGCTATGAACACTGAAGCTTTCTTT.

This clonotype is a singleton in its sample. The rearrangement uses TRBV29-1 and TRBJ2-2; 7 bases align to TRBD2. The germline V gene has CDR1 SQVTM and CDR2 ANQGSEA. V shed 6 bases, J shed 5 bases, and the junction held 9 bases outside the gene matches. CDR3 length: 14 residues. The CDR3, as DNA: TGCAGCGTCATGCCCGGGACTAATACCGGGGAGCTGTTTTTT. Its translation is CSVMPGTNTGELFF.

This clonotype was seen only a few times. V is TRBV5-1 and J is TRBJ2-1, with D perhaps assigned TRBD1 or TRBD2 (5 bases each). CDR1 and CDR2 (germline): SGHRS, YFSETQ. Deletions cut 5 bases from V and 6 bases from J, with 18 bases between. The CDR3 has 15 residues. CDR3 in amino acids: CASSPTGLPLNEQFF. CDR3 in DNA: TGCGCCAGCAGTCCCACGGGGCTGCCTCTCAATGAGCAGTTCTTC.

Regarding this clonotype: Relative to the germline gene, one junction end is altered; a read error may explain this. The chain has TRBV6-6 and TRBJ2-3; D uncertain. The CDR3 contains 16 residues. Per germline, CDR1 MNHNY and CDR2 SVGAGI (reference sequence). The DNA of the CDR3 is TGTGCCGGCAGCTATTATGTGGAGCGAGCAACAGATACGCAGTATTTT. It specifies CAGSYYVERATDTQYF.

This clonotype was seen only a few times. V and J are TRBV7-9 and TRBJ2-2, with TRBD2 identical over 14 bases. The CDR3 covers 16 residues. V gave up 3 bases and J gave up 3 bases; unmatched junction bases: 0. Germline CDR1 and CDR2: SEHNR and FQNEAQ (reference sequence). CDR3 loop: CASSLGLAGDTGELFF. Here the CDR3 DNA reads TGTGCCAGCAGCTTGGGACTAGCGGGAGACACCGGGGAGCTGTTTTTT.

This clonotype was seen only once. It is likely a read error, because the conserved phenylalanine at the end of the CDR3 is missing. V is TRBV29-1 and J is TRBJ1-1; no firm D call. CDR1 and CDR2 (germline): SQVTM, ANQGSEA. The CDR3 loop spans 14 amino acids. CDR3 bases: TGCAGCGCCGGGGAGGCAGTAGTGAACAGTGAAGCTTTCTTG. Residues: CSAGEAVVNSEAFL.

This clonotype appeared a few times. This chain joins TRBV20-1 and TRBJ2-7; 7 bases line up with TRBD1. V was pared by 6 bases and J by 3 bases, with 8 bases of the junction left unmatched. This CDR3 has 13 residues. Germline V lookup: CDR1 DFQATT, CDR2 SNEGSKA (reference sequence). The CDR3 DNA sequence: TGCAGTGCAAAAGGGGACAGCATCTACGAGCAGTACTTC. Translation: CSAKGDSIYEQYF.

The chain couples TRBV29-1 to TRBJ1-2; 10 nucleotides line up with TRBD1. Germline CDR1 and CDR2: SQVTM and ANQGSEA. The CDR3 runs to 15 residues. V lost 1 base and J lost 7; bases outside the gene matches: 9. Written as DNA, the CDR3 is TGCAGCGTTGAAGGGGCGGGACAGGGGATTTCTGGCTACACCTTC. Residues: CSVEGAGQGISGYTF.

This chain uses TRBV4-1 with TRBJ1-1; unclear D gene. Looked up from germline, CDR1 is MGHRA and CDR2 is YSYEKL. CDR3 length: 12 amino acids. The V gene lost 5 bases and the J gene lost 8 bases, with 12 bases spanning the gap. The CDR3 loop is CASSAKVGEAFF. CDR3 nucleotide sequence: TGCGCCAGCAGCGCTAAGGTGGGAGAAGCTTTCTTT.

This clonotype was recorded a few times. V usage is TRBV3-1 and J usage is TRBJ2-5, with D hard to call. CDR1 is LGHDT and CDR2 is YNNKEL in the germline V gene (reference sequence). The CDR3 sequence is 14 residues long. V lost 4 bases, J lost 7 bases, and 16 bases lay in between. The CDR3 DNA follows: TGTGCCAGCAGCCGAAGTGAGAGTGACGGGACCCAGTACTTC. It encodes CASSRSESDGTQYF.

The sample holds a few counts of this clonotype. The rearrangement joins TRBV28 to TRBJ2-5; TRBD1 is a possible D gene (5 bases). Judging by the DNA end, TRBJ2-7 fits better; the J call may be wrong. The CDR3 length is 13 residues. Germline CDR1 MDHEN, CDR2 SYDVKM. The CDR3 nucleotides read TGTGCCAGCAGTTTTTCAGGGCCCTCCGAGCAGTACTTC. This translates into CASSFSGPSEQYF.

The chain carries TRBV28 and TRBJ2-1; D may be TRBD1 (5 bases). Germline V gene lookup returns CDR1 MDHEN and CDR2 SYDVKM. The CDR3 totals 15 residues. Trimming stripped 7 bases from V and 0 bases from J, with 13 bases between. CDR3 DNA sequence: TGTGCCAGCACCCATGGGGCGTCCTCCTACAATGAGCAGTTCTTC. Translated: CASTHGASSYNEQFF.

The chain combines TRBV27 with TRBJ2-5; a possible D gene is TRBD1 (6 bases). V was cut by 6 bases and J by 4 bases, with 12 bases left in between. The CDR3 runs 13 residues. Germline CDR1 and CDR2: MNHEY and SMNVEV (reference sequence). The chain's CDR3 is CASRLQGRETQYF. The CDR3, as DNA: TGTGCCAGCAGGCTACAGGGCCGAGAGACCCAGTACTTC.

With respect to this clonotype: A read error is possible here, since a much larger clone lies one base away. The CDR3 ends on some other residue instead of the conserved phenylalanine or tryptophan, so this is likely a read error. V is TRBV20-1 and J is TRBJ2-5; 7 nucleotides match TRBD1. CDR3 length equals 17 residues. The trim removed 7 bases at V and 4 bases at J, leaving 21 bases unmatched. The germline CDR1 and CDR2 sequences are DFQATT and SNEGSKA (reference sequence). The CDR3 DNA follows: TGCAGTGTCGCGAGGGACAGCAAAGGCCTAAGGACAGAGACCCAGTACTTA. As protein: CSVARDSKGLRTETQYL.

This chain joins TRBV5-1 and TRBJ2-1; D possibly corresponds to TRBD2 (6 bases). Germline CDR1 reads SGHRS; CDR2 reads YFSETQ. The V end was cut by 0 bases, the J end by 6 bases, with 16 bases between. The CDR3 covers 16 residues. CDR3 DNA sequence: TGCGCCAGCAGCTTGGCCCCAGGACGGGGGTTCAATGAGCAGTTCTTC. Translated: CASSLAPGRGFNEQFF.

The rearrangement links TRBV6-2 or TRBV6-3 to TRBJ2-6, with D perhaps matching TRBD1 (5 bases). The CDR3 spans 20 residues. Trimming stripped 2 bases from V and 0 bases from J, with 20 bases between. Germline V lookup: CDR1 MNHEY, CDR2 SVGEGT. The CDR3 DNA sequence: TGTGCCAGCAGTTACCTTATGGACACCTGGCGCAACTCTGGGGCCAACGTCCTGACTTTC. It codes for CASSYLMDTWRNSGANVLTF.

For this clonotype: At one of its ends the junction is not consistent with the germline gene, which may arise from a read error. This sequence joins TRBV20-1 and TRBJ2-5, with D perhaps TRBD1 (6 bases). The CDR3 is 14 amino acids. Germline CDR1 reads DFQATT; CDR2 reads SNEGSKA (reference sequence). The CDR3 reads CNARDQGYQETQYF. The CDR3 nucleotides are TGCAATGCTAGAGATCAGGGGTACCAAGAGACCCAGTACTTC.

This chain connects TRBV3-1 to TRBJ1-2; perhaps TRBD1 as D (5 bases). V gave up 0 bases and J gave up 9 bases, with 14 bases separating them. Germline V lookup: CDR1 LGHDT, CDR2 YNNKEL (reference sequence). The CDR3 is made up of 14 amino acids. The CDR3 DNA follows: TGTGCCAGCAGCCAAGATCCAGGGTCTCGCCGCTACACCTTC. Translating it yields CASSQDPGSRRYTF.

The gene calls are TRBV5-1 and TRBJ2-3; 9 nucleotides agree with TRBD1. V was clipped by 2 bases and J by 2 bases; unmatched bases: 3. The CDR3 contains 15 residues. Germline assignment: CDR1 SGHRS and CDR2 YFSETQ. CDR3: CASSFWDRVTDTQYF. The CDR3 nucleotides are TGCGCCAGCAGCTTTTGGGACAGGGTCACAGATACGCAGTATTTT.

CDR3 in DNA: TGTGCCAGCAGTTTATCCGAGGGTAATGGGCAGTACTTC. Residues: CASSLSEGNGQYF. The gene calls are TRBV27 and TRBJ2-7, with a weak D call TRBD2 (5 bases). CDR1 and CDR2 from the germline V gene are MNHEY and SMNVEV (reference sequence). The V gene lost 0 bases and the J gene lost 9 bases, with 12 bases spanning the gap. There are 13 residues in the CDR3.

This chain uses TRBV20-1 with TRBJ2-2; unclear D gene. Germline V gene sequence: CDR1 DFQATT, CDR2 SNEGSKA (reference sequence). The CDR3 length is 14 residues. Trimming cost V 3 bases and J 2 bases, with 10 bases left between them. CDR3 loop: CSASLAVNTGELFF. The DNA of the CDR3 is TGCAGTGCTAGCTTGGCGGTCAACACCGGGGAGCTGTTTTTT.

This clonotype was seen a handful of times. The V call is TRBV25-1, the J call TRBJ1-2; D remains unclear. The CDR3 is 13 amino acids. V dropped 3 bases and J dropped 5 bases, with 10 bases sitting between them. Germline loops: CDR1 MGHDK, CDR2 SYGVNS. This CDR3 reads CASSDTGLYGYTF. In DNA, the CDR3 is TGTGCCAGCAGTGATACTGGGCTATATGGCTACACCTTC.

CDR3 amino acids: CSAYMGAADTQYF. CDR3 bases: TGCAGTGCGTACATGGGGGCGGCAGATACGCAGTATTTT. The chain is built from TRBV20-1 and TRBJ2-3, with D possibly being TRBD1 (6 bases). This CDR3 has 13 residues. The V end was cut by 6 bases, the J end by 4 bases, with 14 bases between. Germline CDR1 and CDR2: DFQATT and SNEGSKA (reference sequence).

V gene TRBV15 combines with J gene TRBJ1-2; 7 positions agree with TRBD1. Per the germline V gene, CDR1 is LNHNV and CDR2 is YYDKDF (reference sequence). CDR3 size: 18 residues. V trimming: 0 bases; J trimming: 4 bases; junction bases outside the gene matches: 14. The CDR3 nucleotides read TGTGCCACCAGCAGAGAGGTCCCCCGGACAGGTCGTGTCTATGGCTACACCTTC. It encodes CATSREVPRTGRVYGYTF.

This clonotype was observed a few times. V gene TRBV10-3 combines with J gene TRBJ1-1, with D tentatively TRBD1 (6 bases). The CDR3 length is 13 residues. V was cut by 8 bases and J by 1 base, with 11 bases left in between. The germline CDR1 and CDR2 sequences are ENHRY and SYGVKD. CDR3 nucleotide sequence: TGTGCCATCGGGGCCAGGGGGAACACTGAAGCTTTCTTT. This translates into CAIGARGNTEAFF.

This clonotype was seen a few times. The DNA for the CDR3 is TGTGCCAGTCATCGGGACAGGGACTACGAGCAGTACTTC. Translated: CASHRDRDYEQYF. This chain links TRBV2 with TRBJ2-7; 9 bases are a match to TRBD1. After removal of 9 bases from V and 3 bases from J, the junction contained 6 bases not matched to a gene. Germline values: CDR1 SNHLY, CDR2 FYNNEI. The CDR3 contains 13 residues.

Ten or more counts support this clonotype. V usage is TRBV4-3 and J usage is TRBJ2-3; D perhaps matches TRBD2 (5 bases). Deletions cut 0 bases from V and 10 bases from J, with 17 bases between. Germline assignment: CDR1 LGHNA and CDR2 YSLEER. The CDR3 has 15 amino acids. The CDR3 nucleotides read TGCGCCAGCAGCCAAGATATAAGCGGCCCGTACGCGCAGTATTTT. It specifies CASSQDISGPYAQYF.

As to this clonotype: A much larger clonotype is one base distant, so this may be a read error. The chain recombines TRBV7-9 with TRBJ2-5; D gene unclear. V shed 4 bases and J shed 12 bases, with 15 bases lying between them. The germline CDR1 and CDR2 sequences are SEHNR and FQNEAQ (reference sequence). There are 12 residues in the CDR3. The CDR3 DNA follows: TGTGCCAGCAGCTACAGTGAAGGTTGGGAGTACTTC. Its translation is CASSYSEGWEYF. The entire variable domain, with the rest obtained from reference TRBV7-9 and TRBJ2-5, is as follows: DTGVSQNPRHKITKRGQNVTFRCDPISEHNRLYWYRQTLGQGPEFLTYFQNEAQLEKSRLLSDRFSAERPKGSFSTLEIQRTEQGDSAMYLCASSYSEGWEYFGPGTRLLVL.

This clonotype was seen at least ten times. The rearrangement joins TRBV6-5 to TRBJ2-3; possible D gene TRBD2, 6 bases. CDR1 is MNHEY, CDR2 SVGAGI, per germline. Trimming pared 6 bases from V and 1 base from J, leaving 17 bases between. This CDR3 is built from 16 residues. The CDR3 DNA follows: TGTGCCAGCAGCCTACTGGGCGGGACCGGCACAGATACGCAGTATTTT. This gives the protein CASSLLGGTGTDTQYF.